The source of this T cell receptor (beta chain) is a study of CD8+ T cells in alopecia areata. The treatment: oral pan-JAK inhibitor, 5-10 mg twice daily. Obtained from alopecia areata patients were lesional scalp punch biopsies along with peripheral blood. Using a FACSAria, the CD4+ and CD8+ T cells were sorted from the PBMCs. RNA extraction and reverse transcription yielded cDNA as sequencing template. Repertoires were generated with immunoSEQ multiplex PCR, while TCRdb's copy carries only in-frame clones and drops some. The sample shows about 200,000 clones, 64% of them seen only once. Notes on the study in general: Expanded CD8+ clones among the top 100, and scalp clonality, were significantly decreased by tofacitinib. Mice showed clearer TCR sharing than patients did, a gap that was possibly HLA-related.

The V gene lost 0 bases and the J gene lost 9 bases, with 15 bases spanning the gap. This CDR3 contains 16 residues. Germline V gene sequence: CDR1 MNHEY, CDR2 SVGAGI. In this sample, this clone turned up once. Its antigen remains unknown. The TCR was taken from a human donor with alopecia areata. The sequencing used CD4+ T cells sorted from blood, collected at week 4, from a patient treated with tofacitinib. The V call is TRBV6-5, the J call TRBJ1-6, with D unclear. CDR3 sequence (DNA): TGTGCCAGCAGTTACTCGGACTCGAACCCGGCTTCACCCCTCCACTTT. Its translation: CASSYSDSNPASPLHF.